The 29 T cell receptor beta chains in this list originate from one sample, sequenced in a study of patients and donors after allogeneic stem cell transplantation. Via MiXCR, TCRdb re-called the RT-PCR reads, giving one row per CDR3 protein. The sample consists of about a million distinct CDR3 sequences, about a sixth of them appearing once. Sequenced input: blood, either unsorted or a sorted T cell fraction (not recorded which). The receptor set was obtained from a human donor who was either an allogeneic HSCT recipient or a stem cell or donor lymphocyte infusion donor (not recorded which). It is not recorded whose cells these are; they may come from a transplant donor.

The chain carries TRBV14 and TRBJ2-3; D is undetermined. V was shortened by 0 bases and J by 2 bases, with 12 bases between the two germline ends. Germline CDR1 SGHDN, CDR2 FVKESK. The CDR3 totals 16 residues. CDR3 sequence reads: CASSQDRVAYTDTQYF. The CDR3, as DNA: TGTGCCAGCAGCCAAGATCGGGTGGCCTACACAGATACGCAGTATTTT.

The table lists this clonotype with a few counts. The chain has TRBV10-3 and TRBJ2-1, with a tentative D call TRBD1 (6 bases). The V and J ends lost 7 bases and 4 bases respectively, with 23 bases between them. This CDR3 is built from 17 residues. Germline V lookup: CDR1 ENHRY, CDR2 SYGVKD. CDR3 coding DNA: TGTGCCATCACCCGTCAGGGGATTTCTTCCGGATACAATGAGCAGTTCTTC. Its translation is CAITRQGISSGYNEQFF.

J is TRBJ1-1 and V is TRBV21-1. TRBV21-1 is reported as a pseudogene. The CDR3 is made up of 15 amino acids. The CDR3 sequence is CASSTCQEEFTEAFF. The CDR3 coding sequence is TGTGCCAGCAGCACCTGCCAGGAGGAATTCACTGAAGCTTTCTTT.

The chain joins TRBV18 to TRBJ1-1, with D hard to call. Germline CDR1 and CDR2: KGHSH and LQKENI. Trimming pared 2 bases from V and 1 base from J, leaving 5 bases between. The CDR3 is 13 residues long. CDR3: CASSPKRNTEAFF. The CDR3 region has the DNA TGTGCCAGCTCACCAAAGCGGAACACTGAAGCTTTCTTT.

The V call is TRBV20-1, the J call TRBJ2-7; 11 bases match TRBD2. The CDR3 has 14 amino acids. V was pared by 5 bases and J by 7 bases, with 10 bases of the junction left unmatched. Germline values: CDR1 DFQATT, CDR2 SNEGSKA (reference sequence). The CDR3 region has the DNA TGCAGTGCTTTGACTAGCGGGATTGGATGGGAGCAGTACTTC. The encoded protein is CSALTSGIGWEQYF.

The CDR3 DNA sequence: TGTGCCAGCAGCCCCCCCCGCTCCTATAATTCACCCCTCCACTTT. This sequence encodes CASSPPRSYNSPLHF. The chain has TRBV27 and TRBJ1-6; D ambiguous. Germline CDR1 and CDR2: MNHEY and SMNVEV (reference sequence). V was pared by 6 bases and J by 0 bases, with 9 bases between. This CDR3 region has 15 residues.

A word on this clonotype: This sequence may be a read error, since a much larger clone differs from it by one base. The chain combines TRBV12-3 or TRBV12-4 with TRBJ2-3, with D possibly being TRBD1 or TRBD2 (5 bases each). Trimming removed 3 bases at V and 2 bases at J, with 12 bases between. The CDR3 has 15 amino acids. CDR3 region: CASSLRGPITDTQYF. In DNA form, the CDR3 reads TGTGCCAGCAGTTTGAGGGGTCCCATCACAGATACGCAGTATTTT.

The CDR3 spells CASSFPRGRTNTQYF. Here the CDR3 DNA reads TGTGCCAGCAGCTTCCCACGTGGGAGGACAAATACGCAGTATTTT. The genes are TRBV5-5 and TRBJ2-3; a weak D match, TRBD2 (6 bases). This CDR3 spans 15 amino acids. The V end lost 2 bases, the J end lost 7 bases, and 17 bases lay between the germline ends. The germline V gene encodes CDR1 SGHKS and CDR2 YYEKEE (reference sequence).

At least ten counts were recorded for this clonotype. The V call is TRBV27, the J call TRBJ1-2, with no clear D. The CDR3 consists of 13 residues. CDR1 MNHEY and CDR2 SMNVEV come from the germline V gene (reference sequence). Trimming pared 3 bases from V and 8 bases from J, leaving 13 bases between. CDR3 in DNA: TGTGCCAGCAGTTTGACGGACCGACTGGGCTACACCTTC. It is translated as CASSLTDRLGYTF.

The chain employs TRBV11-2 and TRBJ2-2; TRBD1 is a possible D gene (6 bases). V lost 4 bases to trimming and J lost 1 base, with 10 bases between them. The germline CDR1 and CDR2 sequences are SGHAT and FQNNGV. This CDR3 contains 15 residues. CDR3 loop: CASSYWGQNTGELFF. CDR3 coding DNA: TGTGCCAGCAGCTACTGGGGACAGAACACCGGGGAGCTGTTTTTT.

This clonotype was seen at least ten times. This rearrangement joins TRBV7-2 to TRBJ2-3; 9 nucleotides agree with TRBD1. Germline loops: CDR1 SGHTA, CDR2 FQGNSA. The CDR3 is 14 residues long. V shed 4 bases, J shed 5 bases, and the junction held 4 bases outside the gene matches. The CDR3 sequence: CASSSRGQGDTQYF. CDR3 bases: TGTGCCAGCAGCTCGAGGGGACAGGGAGATACGCAGTATTTT.

The rearrangement links TRBV4-2 to TRBJ2-4; TRBD2 matches 11 bases. Per the germline V gene, CDR1 is LGHNA and CDR2 is YNFKEQ. V shed 0 bases and J 1 base; nucleotides not matched to a gene: 2. There are 17 residues in the CDR3. The CDR3 nucleotides read TGTGCCAGCAGCCAAGATAGACTAGCGGGGGCCAAAAACATTCAGTACTTC. This codes for CASSQDRLAGAKNIQYF.

This chain links TRBV25-1 with TRBJ2-7; TRBD1 might be the D (6 bases). V lost 4 bases and J lost 1, with 17 bases in between. The CDR3 loop spans 16 amino acids. Germline V CDR1 and CDR2: MGHDK, SYGVNS. CDR3 coding DNA: TGTGCCAGCAGTGGGGGACGGACAGCGATTTCCTACGAGCAGTACTTC. Its translation is CASSGGRTAISYEQYF.

This clonotype has more than one count but fewer than ten. The chain employs TRBV4-3 and TRBJ2-3, with 7 bases matching TRBD2. The CDR3 is 20 amino acids. Germline CDR1 and CDR2: LGHNA and YSLEER. Trimming at V came to 0 bases and at J to 2 bases, leaving 17 bases not matched to a gene. DNA of the CDR3: TGCGCCAGCAGCCAAGACGCGCCCATCCCCGGGACTACCTTCACAGATACGCAGTATTTT. Its translation: CASSQDAPIPGTTFTDTQYF.

The rearrangement uses TRBV6-1 and TRBJ1-5; D unclear. The CDR3 totals 16 residues. V was clipped by 0 bases and J by 0 bases, with 9 bases between them. The germline V gene encodes CDR1 MNHNS and CDR2 SASEGT. The CDR3 region has the DNA TGTGCCAGCAGTGAAGCGGGAGGATTTAGCAATCAGCCCCAGCATTTT. It yields the protein CASSEAGGFSNQPQHF.

The chain combines TRBV12-3 or TRBV12-4 with TRBJ1-5; D possibly corresponds to TRBD1 (5 bases). CDR3 length: 13 residues. V dropped 7 bases and J dropped 2 bases, with 9 bases sitting between them. The CDR3 sequence is CASTVGGNQPQHF. In DNA, the CDR3 is TGTGCCAGCACCGTGGGGGGCAATCAGCCCCAGCATTTT.

This clonotype has a handful of counts. The V call is TRBV20-1, the J call TRBJ2-7; D is perhaps TRBD1 (6 bases). From germline, CDR1 is DFQATT and CDR2 SNEGSKA (reference sequence). Deletions cut 4 bases from V and 0 bases from J, with 19 bases between. The CDR3 sequence is 16 residues long. CDR3 region: CSATGAGTSSSYEQYF. CDR3 coding DNA: TGCAGTGCTACTGGGGCCGGGACATCCTCCTCCTACGAGCAGTACTTC.

The chain carries TRBV29-1 and TRBJ2-3; no clear D. Trimming cost V 3 bases and J 5 bases, with 12 bases left between them. Germline values: CDR1 SQVTM, CDR2 ANQGSEA. This CDR3 comprises 13 residues. CDR3 residues: CSVDEIAGDTQYF. The CDR3 DNA is TGCAGCGTTGATGAAATAGCAGGAGATACGCAGTATTTT.

This clonotype was seen once. The chain couples TRBV19 to TRBJ2-1; 7 bases fit TRBD2. V dropped 5 bases and J dropped 9; count of bases not matched to a gene: 13. Germline CDR1 reads LNHDA; CDR2 reads SQIVND (reference sequence). This CDR3 spans 15 amino acids. CDR3 sequence reads: CASSAAGTKSGEQFF. Here the CDR3 DNA reads TGTGCCAGTAGTGCGGCCGGGACTAAGAGCGGTGAGCAGTTCTTC.

A few counts support this clonotype. The genes are TRBV7-8 and TRBJ2-2; D not certain. Trimming shortened V by 2 bases and J by 1 base, and 11 bases separated the two germline ends. Germline CDR1 SGHVS, CDR2 FQNEAQ. The CDR3 is made up of 16 amino acids. The CDR3 spells CASSLNGLKNTGELFF. CDR3 DNA: TGTGCCAGCAGCTTAAATGGCCTGAAGAACACCGGGGAGCTGTTTTTT.

The rearrangement uses TRBV5-1 and TRBJ1-2; 11 bases are shared with TRBD1. CDR3 length: 18 amino acids. Germline CDR1 reads SGHRS; CDR2 reads YFSETQ. Trimming took 4 bases from V and 0 from J; bases not matched to a gene: 11. CDR3 nucleotides: TGCGCCAGCAGCCCCTCCGGGACAGGGGGACTAGCTAACTATGGCTACACCTTC. This encodes CASSPSGTGGLANYGYTF. The whole variable domain, filled in from reference TRBV5-1 and TRBJ1-2, reads KAGVTQTPRYLIKTRGQQVTLSCSPISGHRSVSWYQQTPGQGLQFLFEYFSETQRNKGNFPGRFSGRQFSNSRSEMNVSTLELGDSALYLCASSPSGTGGLANYGYTFGSGTRLTVV.

This clonotype came up a few times. The chain employs TRBV7-9 and TRBJ2-7, with 8 bases fitting TRBD1. The germline V gene has CDR1 SEHNR and CDR2 FQNEAQ (reference sequence). The V gene end was trimmed by 3 bases and the J gene end by 5 bases; junction bases not matched to a gene: 6. There are 14 residues in the CDR3. CDR3 sequence: CASSFGTGLNEQYF. CDR3 bases: TGTGCCAGCAGCTTCGGGACAGGTCTCAACGAGCAGTACTTC. The variable domain in full, completed from reference TRBV7-9 and TRBJ2-7, reads DTGVSQNPRHKITKRGQNVTFRCDPISEHNRLYWYRQTLGQGPEFLTYFQNEAQLEKSRLLSDRFSAERPKGSFSTLEIQRTEQGDSAMYLCASSFGTGLNEQYFGPGTRLTVT.

In its sample, this clonotype was seen a few times. The V gene is TRBV5-1, the J gene TRBJ2-7; the match to TRBD2 covers 9 bases. Germline assignment: CDR1 SGHRS and CDR2 YFSETQ. V shed 2 bases, J shed 0 bases, and the junction held 9 bases outside the gene matches. CDR3 size: 17 residues. The CDR3 region is CASSLVPGTSFSYEQYF. CDR3 coding DNA: TGCGCCAGCAGCTTAGTTCCCGGGACTAGCTTCTCCTACGAGCAGTACTTC.

V is TRBV7-6 and J is TRBJ1-5, with D unresolved. The V and J ends lost 1 base and 3 bases respectively, with 7 bases between them. The CDR3 length is 14 residues. The germline gives CDR1 SGHVS, CDR2 FNYEAQ. The CDR3 is CASSLDSVNQPQHF. Here the CDR3 DNA reads TGTGCCAGCAGCTTAGATTCGGTCAATCAGCCCCAGCATTTT.

CDR3 bases: TGTGCCAGCAGTGAATCTGGGACGGTTTATAATTCACCCCTCCACTTT. Protein product: CASSESGTVYNSPLHF. The chain combines TRBV25-1 with TRBJ1-6; a weak D match, TRBD1 (5 bases). Germline V CDR1 and CDR2: MGHDK, SYGVNS. The germline V and J ends were trimmed by 1 base and 4 bases, with 11 bases remaining between them. CDR3 length equals 16 residues.

This clonotype has a handful of counts. The rearrangement joins TRBV12-3 or TRBV12-4 to TRBJ1-1; D is possibly TRBD1 (5 bases). Trimming removed 0 bases from V and 4 bases from J, with 21 bases in between. This CDR3 spans 18 amino acids. CDR3: CASSLAGGGSTGGTEAFF. The CDR3 DNA follows: TGTGCCAGCAGTTTAGCGGGGGGTGGGTCAACCGGGGGCACTGAAGCTTTCTTT.

This clonotype was found a few times. The chain uses TRBV12-3 or TRBV12-4 and TRBJ1-2; D is uncertain. The CDR3 consists of 14 residues. V lost 3 bases and J lost 1, with 9 bases in between. The CDR3 DNA follows: TGTGCCAGCAGTTTTAGACTTCATAACTATGGCTACACCTTC. The encoded protein is CASSFRLHNYGYTF.

This clonotype has a handful of counts. This sequence joins TRBV5-6 and TRBJ1-4; TRBD1 is a possible D gene (6 bases). From germline, CDR1 is SGHDT and CDR2 YYEEEE. Trimming pared 1 base from V and 6 bases from J, leaving 19 bases between. CDR3 length: 17 amino acids. CDR3 in amino acids: CASSLYRAVGLDEKLFF. In nucleotides, the CDR3 is TGTGCCAGCAGCTTGTACAGGGCTGTGGGGCTGGATGAAAAACTGTTTTTT.

The CDR3 DNA reads as TGTGCCAGCTCACCACCACAGGGACGCGGCTACACCTTC. This translates into CASSPPQGRGYTF. The chain combines TRBV18 with TRBJ1-2; tentative D call: TRBD1 (6 bases). V was shortened by 0 bases and J by 8 bases, with 10 bases between the two germline ends. Germline V CDR1 and CDR2: KGHSH, LQKENI. The CDR3 length is 13 residues.